The 24 T cell receptor beta chains below were found in one sample sequenced in a study of CD8 T cells in ankylosing spondylitis. TCRdb ran MiXCR on the 5' RACE reads and lists one entry per CDR3 protein. The sample consists of 750,000 to 850,000 distinct CDR3 sequences, around 11% of them appearing once. Overall study findings and caveats: A TCR beta motif of about 8 highly homologous variants appeared characteristic of ankylosing spondylitis blood.

Their specific antigens are unknown. The specimen was blood, either unsorted or a sorted T cell fraction (not recorded which). The receptors here all came from a male donor with ankylosing spondylitis.

The chain carries TRBV12-3 or TRBV12-4 and TRBJ2-6; possibly TRBD2 for D (6 bases). The CDR3 totals 16 residues. Trimming cost V 5 bases and J 7 bases, with 18 bases left between them. CDR3 in DNA: TGTGCCAGCAGTCCACGGGACTCGCTAGGTGCCAACGTCCTGACTTTC. Its translation: CASSPRDSLGANVLTF.

This clonotype was observed many times. The rearrangement joins TRBV12-3 or TRBV12-4 to TRBJ2-3; TRBD2 matches at 10 bases. V dropped 4 bases and J dropped 9; count of bases not matched to a gene: 10. The CDR3 covers 15 residues. Here the CDR3 DNA reads TGTGCCAGCAGTTGGTCTAGCGGGGGACCAGTCACGCAGTATTTT. Protein product: CASSWSSGGPVTQYF.

The rearrangement links TRBV11-2 to TRBJ2-7; 8 bases agree with TRBD1. CDR1 is SGHAT and CDR2 is FQNNGV in the germline V gene. The CDR3 has 15 residues. Losses at the gene ends were 6 bases for V and 3 bases for J; bases not matched to a gene: 10. The CDR3 reads CASSLSTGGFYEQYF. CDR3 coding DNA: TGTGCCAGCAGTCTCAGCACAGGGGGGTTCTACGAGCAGTACTTC.

This clonotype was seen a handful of times. V gene TRBV7-9 combines with J gene TRBJ2-5; D is ambiguous. This CDR3 has 13 amino acids. V lost 3 bases and J lost 5, with 10 bases in between. Germline V gene sequence: CDR1 SEHNR, CDR2 FQNEAQ (reference sequence). Written as DNA, the CDR3 is TGTGCCAGCAGCTTTAGGCCGAAGGAGACCCAGTACTTC. As protein: CASSFRPKETQYF.

The CDR3 DNA is TGTGCCAGCGTAGAGGGGCCGTACCTAGCTAACTATGGCTACACCTTC. This gives the protein CASVEGPYLANYGYTF. This chain links TRBV7-2 with TRBJ1-2; D might be TRBD1 (5 bases). CDR1 and CDR2 (germline): SGHTA, FQGNSA. The CDR3 runs 16 residues. Trimming shortened V by 8 bases and J by 0 bases, and 19 bases separated the two germline ends.

This clonotype appeared a few times. This rearrangement joins TRBV5-1 to TRBJ2-1; 8 bases map to TRBD2. The CDR3 is 15 residues long. Germline loops: CDR1 SGHRS, CDR2 YFSETQ. Losses at the gene ends were 1 base for V and 8 bases for J; bases not matched to a gene: 8. The CDR3: CASSLLRGGADEQFF. DNA for the CDR3: TGCGCCAGCAGCTTGCTCCGGGGGGGCGCGGATGAGCAGTTCTTC. The variable domain in full, with the rest retrieved from reference TRBV5-1 and TRBJ2-1, is KAGVTQTPRYLIKTRGQQVTLSCSPISGHRSVSWYQQTPGQGLQFLFEYFSETQRNKGNFPGRFSGRQFSNSRSEMNVSTLELGDSALYLCASSLLRGGADEQFFGPGTRLTVL.

This clonotype has more than one count but fewer than ten. This sequence joins TRBV5-1 and TRBJ1-1; TRBD1 agrees at 8 bases. The V gene end was trimmed by 3 bases and the J gene end by 6 bases; junction bases not matched to a gene: 7. This CDR3 contains 14 residues. The V gene's germline CDR1 is SGHRS and CDR2 YFSETQ. DNA for the CDR3: TGCGCCAGCAGCTGGACAGGGCAATTAGCTGAAGCTTTCTTT. Its translation is CASSWTGQLAEAFF.

The V call is TRBV10-3, the J call TRBJ2-3, with TRBD1 identical over 10 bases. With V trimmed by 8 bases and J by 1 base, 6 bases remained unmatched. Looked up from germline, CDR1 is ENHRY and CDR2 is SYGVKD. The CDR3 totals 15 residues. The CDR3 loop reads CAIGIGTGGTDTQYF. The DNA of the CDR3 is TGTGCCATCGGCATCGGGACAGGGGGCACAGATACGCAGTATTTT.

Only a few counts were recorded for this clonotype. The V gene is TRBV2, the J gene TRBJ2-2; TRBD2 aligns across 9 bases. CDR3 length equals 14 residues. CDR1 and CDR2 from the germline V gene are SNHLY and FYNNEI. V lost 9 bases, J lost 4 bases, and 6 bases stayed unmatched. In nucleotides, the CDR3 is TGTGCCAGAACCGGGACTAGCAGCACCGGGGAGCTGTTTTTT. Translating gives CARTGTSSTGELFF.

This clonotype turned up a few times. V is TRBV12-3 or TRBV12-4 and J is TRBJ2-1, with 8 bases that match TRBD2. J gave up 7 bases and V 3 bases, and 14 bases lay outside the gene matches. The CDR3 sequence is 17 residues long. This CDR3 reads CASSLGLGRGLANEQFF. In nucleotides, the CDR3 is TGTGCCAGCAGTTTGGGCCTTGGACGCGGACTAGCTAATGAGCAGTTCTTC.

This clonotype has a count of ten or more. This chain uses TRBV5-1 with TRBJ2-5, with a tentative D call TRBD2 (5 bases). Germline lookup yields CDR1 SGHRS and CDR2 YFSETQ. Trimming left V 0 bases short and J 3 bases short, with 12 bases between. This CDR3 contains 15 residues. DNA for the CDR3: TGCGCCAGCAGCTTGGGGCTAGCCGACGAAGAGACCCAGTACTTC. Its translation: CASSLGLADEETQYF.

This clonotype was recorded many times. The CDR3 DNA reads as TGCGCCAGCAGCCAAGATCGAGGGTATACCTACGAGCAGTACTTC. It is translated as CASSQDRGYTYEQYF. The rearrangement joins TRBV4-3 to TRBJ2-7; the D gene is possibly TRBD2 (5 bases). In germline, CDR1 is LGHNA, CDR2 YSLEER. The CDR3 is made up of 15 amino acids. V lost 0 bases and J 2 bases, leaving 11 bases between the germline ends.

The chain links TRBV6-5 to TRBJ2-3; TRBD2 is a possible D gene (6 bases). Trimming removed 2 bases at V and 5 bases at J, with 14 bases between. Germline V gene data show CDR1 as MNHEY and CDR2 as SVGAGI. The CDR3 totals 15 residues. The CDR3 spells CASSYPGTSGDTQYF. CDR3 in DNA: TGTGCCAGCAGTTACCCCGGGACTTCTGGAGATACGCAGTATTTT.

This chain uses TRBV20-1 with TRBJ2-5; D perhaps matches TRBD1 (6 bases). This CDR3 region has 14 residues. Germline loops: CDR1 DFQATT, CDR2 SNEGSKA (reference sequence). Deletions cut 6 bases from V and 5 bases from J, with 19 bases between. DNA of the CDR3: TGCAGTGCATTCAACCTTAGGGGGTCGGAGACCCAGTACTTC. Translation: CSAFNLRGSETQYF.

This clonotype was counted only a few times. J is TRBJ2-7 and V is TRBV18; TRBD1 is a possible D gene (6 bases). Deletions cut 1 base from V and 3 bases from J, with 13 bases between. The CDR3 is made up of 15 amino acids. Germline CDR1 KGHSH, CDR2 LQKENI. Here the CDR3 DNA reads TGTGCCAGCTCACCACGTGGGGGCAATGACTACGAGCAGTACTTC. Translating gives CASSPRGGNDYEQYF.

The rearrangement uses TRBV6-5 and TRBJ1-5; the D is unclear. CDR1 and CDR2 from the germline V gene are MNHEY and SVGAGI. This CDR3 comprises 14 residues. Trimming removed 6 bases at V and 1 base at J, with 10 bases between. In DNA form, the CDR3 reads TGTGCCAGCAGGTATGGAAGGAGCAATCAGCCCCAGCATTTT. Residues: CASRYGRSNQPQHF.

The chain couples TRBV7-2 to TRBJ2-5; weak D call: TRBD2 (6 bases). The V end was cut by 8 bases, the J end by 5 bases, with 15 bases between. CDR1 SGHTA and CDR2 FQGNSA come from the germline V gene. This CDR3 comprises 13 residues. CDR3 residues: CASGGALMETQYF. The CDR3 DNA reads TGTGCCAGCGGCGGGGCCTTGATGGAGACCCAGTACTTC.

The V and J genes are TRBV2 and TRBJ2-7; 9 nucleotides match TRBD1. This CDR3 has 14 amino acids. The junction had 5 bases not matched to a gene; V was cut back by 8 bases and J by 0 bases. CDR1 and CDR2 (germline): SNHLY, FYNNEI. The CDR3 DNA is TGTGCCAGCCACCGGGACAGGGACTCCTACGAGCAGTACTTC. Translation: CASHRDRDSYEQYF.

This clonotype was counted a few times. The chain links TRBV5-8 to TRBJ1-4, with D uncertain. This CDR3 has 15 residues. V was shortened by 2 bases and J by 0 bases, with 8 bases between the two germline ends. Looked up from germline, CDR1 is SGHTS and CDR2 is YDEGEE. In nucleotides, the CDR3 is TGTGCCAGCAGCTTTCAGGACCCAACTAATGAAAAACTGTTTTTT. It encodes CASSFQDPTNEKLFF.

This clonotype has a count of ten or more. The chain joins TRBV6-2 or TRBV6-3 to TRBJ1-5; D is perhaps TRBD1 (5 bases). V was pared by 2 bases and J by 4 bases, with 18 bases between. CDR3 size: 17 residues. CDR1 and CDR2 from the germline V gene are MNHEY and SVGEGT. The CDR3 DNA reads as TGTGCCAGCAGTTACACGTTCGGGGACCTCCCAAATCAGCCCCAGCATTTT. Amino acids: CASSYTFGDLPNQPQHF.

This sequence joins TRBV27 and TRBJ2-2; possible D gene TRBD2, 6 bases. The CDR3 runs 15 residues. CDR1 and CDR2 (germline): MNHEY, SMNVEV (reference sequence). V was trimmed by 2 bases and J by 4 bases, leaving 11 bases between them. CDR3 coding DNA: TGTGCCAGCAGTTTAGAAACGGGGGTCACCGGGGAGCTGTTTTTT. Amino acids: CASSLETGVTGELFF.

In this sample, this clonotype turned up a few times. The junction does not match germline at one end; this may be a read error. This chain's CDR3 is CASTLRPTSQGYNEQFF. Here the CDR3 DNA reads TGCGCCAGCACCTTGCGGCCGACTAGCCAAGGCTACAATGAGCAGTTCTTC. The chain couples TRBV5-1 to TRBJ2-1, with 7 bases aligning to TRBD2. This CDR3 comprises 17 residues. CDR1 SGHRS and CDR2 YFSETQ come from the germline V gene.

This clonotype was detected only a few times. The chain joins TRBV5-4 to TRBJ1-1, with D unclear. This CDR3 region has 14 residues. V was pared by 1 base and J by 3 bases, with 10 bases between. Germline V gene lookup returns CDR1 SGHNT and CDR2 YYREEE (reference sequence). The CDR3 protein is CASSLFLSDTEAFF. CDR3 nucleotides: TGTGCCAGCAGCTTGTTTCTATCGGACACTGAAGCTTTCTTT.

CDR3 nucleotide sequence: TGTGCCAGCAGTGATCTAGCGGAGGGAGGGACAGATACGCAGTATTTT. Translation: CASSDLAEGGTDTQYF. This chain joins TRBV2 and TRBJ2-3, with 7 bases identical to TRBD2. The CDR3 is 16 amino acids. V trimming: 3 bases; J trimming: 3 bases; junction bases outside the gene matches: 9. Germline CDR1 SNHLY, CDR2 FYNNEI.